The rows below give T cell receptor beta chains drawn from one sample of a study of T-cell memory formation after mild COVID-19. One entry per CDR3 protein, called by TCRdb with MiXCR from the 5' RACE reads. The sample shows approximately 350,000 distinct CDR3 sequences, approximately 27% of them seen only once. The sample taken for sequencing was PBMCs or a T cell subset sorted from them (not recorded which). These receptors were taken from an adult woman who had mild COVID-19 (a few samples of this study predate the infection). Cell type and time point are not known. Both conserved end residues are part of each CDR3. A D gene is named only where the DNA matches it firmly. For some rows the clone size is stated as once, few or many, or as a class when expanded; others skip it.

>NA|TRBJ2-4|TRBV4-3|NA
TGCGCCAGCAGCCAAGTCGAGGGGAACATTCAGTACTTC
CASSQVEGNIQYF
>NA|TRBJ2-1|TRBV9|few
TGTGCCAGCAGCGTAGGGAGCGGAAATGAGCAGTTCTTC
CASSVGSGNEQFF
>NA|TRBJ2-5|TRBV7-8|NA
TGTGCCAGCAGCTTTAGCGCCTACAGGGGAAGCGGGGAGACCCAGTACTTC
CASSFSAYRGSGETQYF
>NA|TRBJ2-1|TRBV11-2|NA
TGTGCCAGCAGCTTAGTTTTAGGGACTTTGAGTGAGCAGTTCTTC
CASSLVLGTLSEQFF
>TRBD1|TRBJ2-3|TRBV18|NA
TGTGCCAGCTCGGCTCGGGGACAGGGCAACACAGATACGCAGTATTTT
CASSARGQGNTDTQYF
>NA|TRBJ2-1|TRBV29-1|NA
TGCAGCGTTGAAGGGGGTTCGAGCGCCCCCTACAATGAGCAGTTCTTC
CSVEGGSSAPYNEQFF
>NA|TRBJ2-7|TRBV5-4|many
TGTGCCAGCAGCCCCGGACAGCTCTACGAGCAGTACTTC
CASSPGQLYEQYF
>NA|TRBJ2-5|TRBV7-7|NA
TGTGCCAGCACCACGGGACGGCAAGAGACCCAGTACTTC
CASTTGRQETQYF
>TRBD2|TRBJ2-7|TRBV7-3|NA
TGTGCCAGCAGCTTAAAGGCCGGGACTAGCGAGCGCGAGCAGTACTTC
CASSLKAGTSEREQYF
>TRBD1|TRBJ1-3|TRBV24-1|NA
TGTGCCACCAGTGATTTTTCTCGAGGCGACAGGGATAACACCATATATTTT
CATSDFSRGDRDNTIYF
>NA|TRBJ1-1|TRBV5-5|few
TGTGCCAGCAGCTCGAACCCCTTACAGGGTTCGGCTGAAGCTTTCTTT
CASSSNPLQGSAEAFF
>TRBD2|TRBJ2-1|TRBV7-2|NA
TGTGCCAGCAGCTTAATGGCGGGAGGGTACAATGAGCAGTTCTTC
CASSLMAGGYNEQFF
>NA|TRBJ2-6|TRBV7-9|few
TGTGCCAGCCGAAATTCGGCTGGGGCCAACGTCCTGACTTTC
CASRNSAGANVLTF